This T cell receptor beta chain was retrieved from a study of blood T cell repertoires in COVID-19. Study information: Collection of acute and convalescent COVID-19 samples took place in the United States, Italy and Spain. Sources were T cells, B-cell-depleted T cells, or PBMCs; the material itself was cDNA or gDNA.

CDR1 LGHDT and CDR2 YNNKEL come from the germline V gene (reference sequence). This CDR3 comprises 13 residues. Deletions cut 1 base from V and 6 bases from J, with 6 bases between. Source study methods: Using reference gene primer amplification, nucleated cell counts were estimated. TCRdb's table, derived via immunoSEQ multiplex PCR, lists solely in-frame clones and lacks some. D and trimming come from the DNA, and the V and J calls and clone size come from that table. This sample has approximately 260,000 clones, with 88% found just once. Seattle patient enrollment occurred during active infection, with longitudinal follow-up thereafter.

The chain joins TRBV3-1 (or the pseudogene TRBV3-2) to TRBJ2-2; D call uncertain. This receptor was obtained from a woman in her 70s with COVID-19, enrolled during active disease. The source material was peripheral blood. CDR3 DNA: TGTGCCAGCAGCCAAGGCACTGCCGGGGAGCTGTTTTTT. This gives the protein CASSQGTAGELFF.